Following are 21 T cell receptor beta chains from one sample sequenced in a study of beta chain features in type 1 diabetes. What was sequenced were expressed TCRB transcripts, since all of the isolated RNA had been reverse transcribed. Measured with immunoSEQ multiplex PCR; TCRdb has only the in-frame clones, and not every one. The repertoire has more than 250,000 clones, about 20% of them found once; the top ten carry 0.028%. The antigens of these receptors remain unknown. Findings and limits, study-wide: Significant though moderate, a shortening of TCRB CDR3s appeared in all four CD4+ subsets of Type 1 diabetes patients.

The source material was naive CD4+ T cells from blood. Receptors originate from a woman aged 40 to 49 with type 1 diabetes.

The rearrangement uses TRBV4-2 and TRBJ2-5; perhaps TRBD1 as D (5 bases). Germline CDR1 and CDR2: LGHNA and YNFKEQ. V dropped 0 bases and J dropped 1 base, with 9 bases sitting between them. This CDR3 region has 15 residues. The CDR3 sequence: CASSQDLQVQETQYF. The CDR3 DNA is TGTGCCAGCAGCCAAGATTTACAGGTCCAAGAGACCCAGTACTTC.

This sequence joins TRBV2 and TRBJ2-7, with 7 nucleotides matching TRBD1. There are 14 residues in the CDR3. V trimming: 7 bases; J trimming: 1 base; junction bases outside the gene matches: 7. The germline CDR1 and CDR2 sequences are SNHLY and FYNNEI. This CDR3 is CASKGDSSSYEQYF. Here the CDR3 DNA reads TGTGCCAGCAAGGGGGACAGTTCTTCCTACGAGCAGTACTTC.

CDR3 region: CASSPPLTGPEAFF. CDR3 nucleotides: TGTGCCAGCTCACCGCCTCTGACAGGGCCTGAAGCTTTCTTT. This chain uses TRBV18 with TRBJ1-1, with 7 bases matching TRBD1. Losses at the gene ends were 3 bases for V and 6 bases for J; bases not matched to a gene: 7. Germline CDR1 and CDR2: KGHSH and LQKENI. The CDR3 spans 14 residues.

Here the CDR3 reads CAWGQVDQPQHF. The CDR3 DNA follows: TGTGCCTGGGGACAGGTTGATCAGCCCCAGCATTTT. The V call is TRBV30, the J call TRBJ1-5; 7 bases are a match to TRBD1. V lost 5 bases to trimming and J lost 5 bases; unmatched junction nucleotides: 3. The CDR3 runs 12 residues. Per the germline V gene, CDR1 is GTSNPN and CDR2 is SVGIG (reference sequence).

The sample holds a few counts of this clone. The V call is TRBV7-9, the J call TRBJ1-4; 8 nucleotides match TRBD1. V trimming: 2 bases; J trimming: 8 bases; junction bases outside the gene matches: 4. CDR1 SEHNR and CDR2 FQNEAQ come from the germline V gene (reference sequence). The CDR3 loop spans 14 amino acids. CDR3 DNA sequence: TGTGCCAGCAGCTTACAGGGGGCTTGGGAAAAACTGTTTTTT. Amino acids: CASSLQGAWEKLFF.

This clone was counted between two and nine times. V gene TRBV28 combines with J gene TRBJ2-1; the D gene is possibly TRBD2 (6 bases). Deletions cut 7 bases from V and 12 bases from J, with 19 bases between. The CDR3 extends over 13 amino acids. Germline CDR1 reads MDHEN; CDR2 reads SYDVKM. In nucleotides, the CDR3 is TGTGCCAGCAACGGGAGCGATTTCCCTGGGCAGTTCTTC. Protein: CASNGSDFPGQFF.

V is TRBV5-4 and J is TRBJ2-7; possibly TRBD1 for D (6 bases). Germline CDR1 reads SGHNT; CDR2 reads YYREEE (reference sequence). This CDR3 comprises 14 residues. V gave up 4 bases and J gave up 3 bases, with 14 bases separating them. The CDR3 loop is CASSHGGQHYEQYF. CDR3 DNA: TGTGCCAGCAGCCATGGGGGACAACACTACGAGCAGTACTTC.

The rearrangement uses TRBV6-5 and TRBJ1-5; maybe TRBD1 (5 bases). The CDR3 has 14 amino acids. Germline V gives CDR1 MNHEY, CDR2 SVGAGI. Trimming pared 2 bases from V and 9 bases from J, leaving 14 bases between. The CDR3 nucleotides read TGTGCCAGCAGTTACAGGGCCCAGGGCCGGCCCCAGCATTTT. This codes for CASSYRAQGRPQHF.

Here the CDR3 DNA reads TGTGCCAGTAGTCGATACGGTGGGACTGATCCCTACGAGCAGTACTTC. This sequence encodes CASSRYGGTDPYEQYF. The chain is built from TRBV19 and TRBJ2-7, with D maybe TRBD2 (6 bases). The length of the CDR3 is 16 residues. Germline CDR1 is LNHDA and CDR2 is SQIVND (reference sequence). V dropped 5 bases and J dropped 2 bases, with 19 bases sitting between them.

This clone was seen a few times. V gene TRBV20-1 combines with J gene TRBJ2-7; perhaps TRBD1 as D (6 bases). Germline values: CDR1 DFQATT, CDR2 SNEGSKA (reference sequence). The CDR3 is 11 amino acids. Trimming took off 5 bases at V and 9 bases at J, with 14 bases between the two ends. The CDR3 nucleotides are TGCAGTGCTCTTGGGGGCACTGGGCAGTACTTC. The encoded protein is CSALGGTGQYF.

This clone has only a few counts. The chain couples TRBV7-9 to TRBJ2-6; possible D gene TRBD2, 6 bases. The germline CDR1 and CDR2 sequences are SEHNR and FQNEAQ (reference sequence). The CDR3 contains 17 residues. Trimming took off 5 bases at V and 0 bases at J, with 14 bases between the two ends. CDR3: CASSPRDGTSGANVLTF. The CDR3, as DNA: TGTGCCAGCAGCCCGCGGGACGGTACCTCTGGGGCCAACGTCCTGACTTTC.

The rearrangement joins TRBV7-9 to TRBJ1-2; maybe TRBD1 (5 bases). The CDR3 has 15 amino acids. Between the trimmed V and J ends, which lost 4 bases and 0 bases, there was a span of 12 bases. Germline V CDR1 and CDR2: SEHNR, FQNEAQ (reference sequence). This CDR3 reads CASSSRGEANYGYTF. CDR3 nucleotides: TGTGCCAGCAGCTCCCGGGGGGAAGCTAACTATGGCTACACCTTC.

In its sample, this clone was seen a few times. This chain uses TRBV28 with TRBJ1-2; D possibly corresponds to TRBD1 (5 bases). V was cut by 2 bases and J by 2 bases, with 9 bases left in between. The CDR3 totals 14 residues. From germline, CDR1 is MDHEN and CDR2 SYDVKM. CDR3 sequence: CASSLTGTNYGYTF. As DNA, the CDR3 is TGTGCCAGCAGTTTAACAGGCACCAACTATGGCTACACCTTC.

This clone appeared a few times. This chain uses TRBV5-4 with TRBJ2-7, with 9 positions matching TRBD2. Germline V CDR1 and CDR2: SGHNT, YYREEE (reference sequence). CDR3 length: 15 residues. The junction had 8 bases not matched to a gene; V was cut back by 3 bases and J by 4 bases. The CDR3 nucleotides are TGTGCCAGCAGCTCGTCTAGCGGGACCTTTTACGAGCAGTACTTC. Translating it yields CASSSSSGTFYEQYF.

In this sample, this clone turned up a few times. V is TRBV30 and J is TRBJ2-7; the D gene is possibly TRBD1 (5 bases). CDR1 and CDR2 (germline): GTSNPN, SVGIG (reference sequence). V was pared by 1 base and J by 3 bases, with 10 bases between. This CDR3 contains 13 residues. The CDR3 region is CAWSASGIYEQYF. CDR3 nucleotides: TGTGCCTGGAGTGCCTCAGGGATCTACGAGCAGTACTTC. The full variable domain, rest sourced from reference TRBV30 and TRBJ2-7, is SQTIHQWPATLVQPVGSPLSLECTVEGTSNPNLYWYRQAAGRGLQLLFYSVGIGQISSEVPQNLSASRPQDRQFILSSKKLLLSDSGFYLCAWSASGIYEQYFGPGTRLTVT.

There are a few counts of this clone. This rearrangement joins TRBV7-2 to TRBJ2-5; D is unresolved. The length of the CDR3 is 14 residues. Germline-derived CDR1 and CDR2 are SGHTA and FQGNSA. The V end was cut by 1 base, the J end by 5 bases, with 11 bases between. The CDR3 nucleotides read TGTGCCAGCAGCTTAGGACTCTCTGCGGAGACCCAGTACTTC. Encoded protein: CASSLGLSAETQYF.

There are a few counts of this clone. The chain has TRBV6-5 and TRBJ2-5; TRBD1 might be the D (6 bases). Looked up from germline, CDR1 is MNHEY and CDR2 is SVGAGI. The CDR3 consists of 13 residues. V was shortened by 5 bases and J by 7 bases, with 14 bases between the two germline ends. CDR3 region: CASSPPGEATQYF. CDR3 nucleotides: TGTGCCAGCAGTCCCCCAGGGGAAGCGACCCAGTACTTC.

This sequence joins TRBV30 and TRBJ2-4; D is perhaps TRBD2 (5 bases). Germline lookup yields CDR1 GTSNPN and CDR2 SVGIG (reference sequence). The CDR3 consists of 14 residues. Trimming removed 3 bases at V and 4 bases at J, with 13 bases between. As DNA, the CDR3 is TGTGCCTGGAGCCCTGTACCGGGAAAAAACATTCAGTACTTC. Amino acids: CAWSPVPGKNIQYF.

CDR3 residues: CATSPQENQPQHF. The CDR3, as DNA: TGTGCCACCAGCCCACAGGAGAATCAGCCCCAGCATTTT. The chain recombines TRBV15 with TRBJ1-5; D is possibly TRBD1 (5 bases). Trimming removed 5 bases at V and 4 bases at J, with 9 bases between. CDR3 length equals 13 residues. Germline V CDR1 and CDR2: LNHNV, YYDKDF (reference sequence).

The V and J genes are TRBV9 and TRBJ2-7, with D hard to call. Trimming left V 3 bases short and J 4 bases short, with 14 bases between. The CDR3 contains 14 residues. Germline CDR1 and CDR2: SGDLS and YYNGEE. This chain's CDR3 is CASSASSLSYEQYF. CDR3 DNA sequence: TGTGCCAGCAGCGCCTCATCCCTGAGTTACGAGCAGTACTTC.

This clone has just a few counts. The genes are TRBV9 and TRBJ2-7, with 11 positions matching TRBD1. This CDR3 spans 16 amino acids. With V trimmed by 0 bases and J by 2 bases, 4 bases remained unmatched. Germline CDR1 is SGDLS and CDR2 is YYNGEE. The CDR3 reads CASSVGGTGGTYEQYF. The CDR3 nucleotides read TGTGCCAGCAGCGTAGGGGGGACAGGGGGAACCTACGAGCAGTACTTC.